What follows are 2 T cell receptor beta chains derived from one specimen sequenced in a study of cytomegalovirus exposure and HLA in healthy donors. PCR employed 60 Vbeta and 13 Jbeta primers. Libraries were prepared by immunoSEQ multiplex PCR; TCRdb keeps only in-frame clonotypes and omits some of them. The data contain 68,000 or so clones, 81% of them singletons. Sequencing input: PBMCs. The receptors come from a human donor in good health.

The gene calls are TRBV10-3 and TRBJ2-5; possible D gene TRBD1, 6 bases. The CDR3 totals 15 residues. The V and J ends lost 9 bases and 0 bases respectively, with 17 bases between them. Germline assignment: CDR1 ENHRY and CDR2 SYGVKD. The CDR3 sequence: CAIRSRQENQETQYF. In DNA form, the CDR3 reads TGTGCCATTCGATCAAGACAGGAGAACCAAGAGACCCAGTACTTC.

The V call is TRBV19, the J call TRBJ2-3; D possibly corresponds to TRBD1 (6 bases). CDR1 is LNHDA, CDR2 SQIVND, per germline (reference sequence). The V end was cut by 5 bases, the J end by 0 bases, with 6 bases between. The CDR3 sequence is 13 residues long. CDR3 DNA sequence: TGTGCCAGTAGTGGACAGAGCACAGATACGCAGTATTTT. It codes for CASSGQSTDTQYF.